Sequencing of this T cell receptor beta chain was carried out in a study of cytomegalovirus exposure and HLA in healthy donors. Clones were sequenced by immunoSEQ multiplex PCR, and TCRdb holds only the in-frame ones, with some missing. The sample consists of roughly 330,000 clones, about 90% of them appearing once. The V and J ends lost 1 base and 8 bases respectively, with 11 bases between them. This CDR3 is 13 amino acids long. Germline values: CDR1 LNHNV, CDR2 YYDKDF (reference sequence). This sequence originates from a woman between 25 and 40 years old in good health and CMV-seropositive. The V call is TRBV15, the J call TRBJ1-2; TRBD1 might be the D (5 bases). The specimen was PBMCs. This CDR3 reads CATSRVGVWGYTF. For the CDR3, the DNA is TGTGCCACCAGCAGAGTGGGGGTCTGGGGCTACACCTTC.